This T cell receptor beta chain was found in a study of blood T cell repertoires in COVID-19 (dated by TCRdb to 2020 to 2021). Notes on the research overall: Samples from collaborators originated in the United States, Italy and Spain and spanned both the acute and convalescent phases of COVID-19. The prospective study material was composed of cDNA or gDNA derived from T cells, B-cell-depleted T cells, or PBMCs. Deeply sampled blood TCRbeta repertoires from subjects exposed to, actively infected with, or recovered from COVID-19 were included in the dataset. The repertoires were released in a freely available public database meant as a resource for research on the immune response to SARS-CoV-2. The samples were drawn from two sources: the first 160 participants of the ongoing ImmuneRACE study, and approximately 1,300 subjects contributed by 6 global collaborators. Sample metadata almost always included a de-identified subject ID, COVID-19 status, age in years and sex. Where available, HLA class I and class II types were obtained from metadata supplied by the sample provider rather than from assay-based typing. Study-wide conclusions, independent of this receptor: How much clinical and demographic metadata was included differed by source and by participant, and the metadata was provided uncurated.

Taken from cysteine to phenylalanine, the CDR3 has 15 residues. Just CDR3 DNA is preserved here, 45 bases in frame from base 1. V is cut back by 3 bases and J by 7 bases, with 8 bases in the junction unmatched. CDR1 and CDR2 were assigned from the germline V gene as SNHLY and FYNNEI. The collaborating institutions used their own protocols to collect whole blood in K2EDTA tubes. Collaborator samples were shipped for TCRbeta analysis as frozen whole blood, isolated PBMCs, or DNA extracted from either sample type. This clone has only a few counts. It has no known antigen specificity. No base-level quality is on record; no much larger clone is a single base apart. TCRbeta CDR3 regions were amplified from genomic DNA by means of the immunoSEQ Assay, a bias-controlled multiplex PCR. The original pipeline was this. The number of nucleated cells in each sample was estimated by amplification of reference gene primers within the assay. To quantify the absolute abundance of each unique TCRbeta CDR3 rearrangement, sequence reads were collapsed and filtered. For each sample, productive Simpson clonality was calculated as the square root of Simpson's diversity index over productive rearrangements. What TCRdb holds here is the immuneACCESS table cut down to in-frame rearrangements. Part of the clones is not present; checked against another copy, under half of the missing clones reflect an unresolved V gene, and the others are unexplained. The DNA was the basis for D and trimming; V, J and clone size are from that table. The sample table holds tens of thousands of clones, of which 75% to 90% were seen once. Around a fifth of the sample is in the top ten clones.

This chain joins TRBV2 to TRBJ1-5; the central 8 bases match TRBD1. Sequences were obtained from peripheral blood. The sequence was collected from a man in his fifties with active COVID-19. The CDR3 is CASSEGQAYGQPQHF. The nucleotides are TGTGCCAGCAGTGAGGGACAGGCTTACGGGCAGCCCCAGCATTTT.